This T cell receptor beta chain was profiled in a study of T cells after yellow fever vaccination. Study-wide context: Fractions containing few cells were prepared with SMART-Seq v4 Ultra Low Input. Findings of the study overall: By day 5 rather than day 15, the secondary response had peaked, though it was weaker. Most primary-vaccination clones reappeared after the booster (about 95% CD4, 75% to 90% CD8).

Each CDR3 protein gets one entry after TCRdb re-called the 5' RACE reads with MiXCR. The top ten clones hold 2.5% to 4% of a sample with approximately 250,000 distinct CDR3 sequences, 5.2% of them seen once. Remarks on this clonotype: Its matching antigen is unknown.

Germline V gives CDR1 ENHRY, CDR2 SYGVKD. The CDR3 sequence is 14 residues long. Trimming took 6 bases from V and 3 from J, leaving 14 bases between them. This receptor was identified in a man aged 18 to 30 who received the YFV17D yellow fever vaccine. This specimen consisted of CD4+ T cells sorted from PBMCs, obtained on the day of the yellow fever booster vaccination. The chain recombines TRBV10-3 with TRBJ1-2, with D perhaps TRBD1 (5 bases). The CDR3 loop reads CAIRPRQSDYGYTF. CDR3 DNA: TGTGCCATCAGGCCCCGACAGAGCGACTATGGCTACACCTTC.